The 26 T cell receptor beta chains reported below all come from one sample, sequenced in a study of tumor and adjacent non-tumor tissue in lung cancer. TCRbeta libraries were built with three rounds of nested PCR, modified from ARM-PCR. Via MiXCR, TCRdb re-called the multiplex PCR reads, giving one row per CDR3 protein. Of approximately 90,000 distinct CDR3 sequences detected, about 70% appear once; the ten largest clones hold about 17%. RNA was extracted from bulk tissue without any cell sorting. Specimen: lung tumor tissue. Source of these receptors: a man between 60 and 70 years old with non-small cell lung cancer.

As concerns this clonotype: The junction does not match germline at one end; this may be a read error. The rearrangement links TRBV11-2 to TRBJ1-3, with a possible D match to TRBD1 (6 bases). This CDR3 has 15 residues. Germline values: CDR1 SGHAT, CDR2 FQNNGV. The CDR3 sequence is CASSHRPGPRGAIYF. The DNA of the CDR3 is TGTGCCAGCAGCCACAGGCCGGGACCGCGGGGGGCCATATATTTC.

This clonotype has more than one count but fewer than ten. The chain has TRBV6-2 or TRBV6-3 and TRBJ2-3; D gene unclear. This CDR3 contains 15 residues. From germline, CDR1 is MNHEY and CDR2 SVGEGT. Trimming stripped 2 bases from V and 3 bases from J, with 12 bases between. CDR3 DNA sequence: TGTGCCAGCAGTTACCGGGCCCCGCAGACAGATACGCAGTATTTT. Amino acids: CASSYRAPQTDTQYF.

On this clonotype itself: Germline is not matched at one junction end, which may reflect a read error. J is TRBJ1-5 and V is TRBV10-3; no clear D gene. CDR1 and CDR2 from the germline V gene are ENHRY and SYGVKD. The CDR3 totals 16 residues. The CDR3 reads CTISESKISDNQPQHF. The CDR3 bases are TGTACCATCAGTGAGTCGAAGATATCAGACAATCAGCCCCAGCATTTT.

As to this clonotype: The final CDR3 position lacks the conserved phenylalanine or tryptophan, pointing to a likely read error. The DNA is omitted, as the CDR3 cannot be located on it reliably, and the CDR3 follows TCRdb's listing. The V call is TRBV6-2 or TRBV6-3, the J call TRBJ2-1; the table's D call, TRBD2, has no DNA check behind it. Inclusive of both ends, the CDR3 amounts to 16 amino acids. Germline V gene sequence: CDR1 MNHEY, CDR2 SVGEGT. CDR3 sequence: CASSYLAGGIYNEHFS.

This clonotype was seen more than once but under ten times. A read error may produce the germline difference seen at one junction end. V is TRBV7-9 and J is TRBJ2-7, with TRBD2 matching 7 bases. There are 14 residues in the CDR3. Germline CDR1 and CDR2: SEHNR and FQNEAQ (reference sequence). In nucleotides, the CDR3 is TGTGTCAGCAGCCTAGGGACTACGGTGGACGAGCAGTACTTC. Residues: CVSSLGTTVDEQYF.

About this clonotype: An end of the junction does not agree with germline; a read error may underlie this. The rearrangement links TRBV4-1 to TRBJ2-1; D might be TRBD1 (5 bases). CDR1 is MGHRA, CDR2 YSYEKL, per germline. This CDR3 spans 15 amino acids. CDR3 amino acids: CASSQEDSTYNGQFF. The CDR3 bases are TGCGCCAGCAGCCAAGAAGACAGCACATACAATGGGCAGTTCTTC.

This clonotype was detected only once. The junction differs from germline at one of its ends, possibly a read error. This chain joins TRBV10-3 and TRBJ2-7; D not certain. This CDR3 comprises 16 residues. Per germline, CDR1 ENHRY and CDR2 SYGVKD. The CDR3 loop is CAMSDTTWAPTYEQYF. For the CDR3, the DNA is TGTGCCATGAGTGATACTACATGGGCCCCCACCTACGAGCAGTACTTC.

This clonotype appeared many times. The CDR3 nucleotides are TGTGCCAGCAGCCAACGACCGGGACTAGCGGGGGGGGATGAGCAGTTCTTC. Its protein product is CASSQRPGLAGGDEQFF. The rearrangement joins TRBV4-2 to TRBJ2-1, with 16 bases lining up with TRBD2. The CDR3 runs 17 residues. J lost 8 bases, V lost 2 bases, and 6 bases had no gene match. The germline V gene has CDR1 LGHNA and CDR2 YNFKEQ.

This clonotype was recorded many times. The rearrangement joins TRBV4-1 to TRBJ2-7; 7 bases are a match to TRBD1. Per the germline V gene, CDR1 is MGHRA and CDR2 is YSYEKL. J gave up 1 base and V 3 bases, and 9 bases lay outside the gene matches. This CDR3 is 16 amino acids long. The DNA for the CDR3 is TGCGCCAGCAGCCATCTCTCGGGACAGAGGTCCTACGAGCAGTACTTC. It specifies CASSHLSGQRSYEQYF.

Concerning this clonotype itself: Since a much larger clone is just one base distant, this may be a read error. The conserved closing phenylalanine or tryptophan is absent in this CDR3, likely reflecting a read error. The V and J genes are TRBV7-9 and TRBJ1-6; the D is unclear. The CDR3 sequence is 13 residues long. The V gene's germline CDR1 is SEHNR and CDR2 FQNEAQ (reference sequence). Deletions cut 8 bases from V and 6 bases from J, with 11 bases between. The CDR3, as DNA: TGTGCCAGCCAACCCGGGAGTAATTCACCCCTCCACATT. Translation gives CASQPGSNSPLHI.

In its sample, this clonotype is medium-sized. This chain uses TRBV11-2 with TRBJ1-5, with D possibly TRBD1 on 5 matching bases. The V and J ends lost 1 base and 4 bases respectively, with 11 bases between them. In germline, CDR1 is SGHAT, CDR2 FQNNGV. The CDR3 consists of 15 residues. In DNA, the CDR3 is TGTGCCAGCAGCTTAGGGGGGGGGAAAAATCAGCCCCAGCATTTT. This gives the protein CASSLGGGKNQPQHF.

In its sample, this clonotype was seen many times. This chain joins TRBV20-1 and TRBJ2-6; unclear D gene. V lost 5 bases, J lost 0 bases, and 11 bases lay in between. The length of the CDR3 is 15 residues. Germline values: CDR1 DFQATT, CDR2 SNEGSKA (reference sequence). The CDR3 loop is CSAPPKGSGANVLTF. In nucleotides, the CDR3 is TGCAGTGCTCCTCCGAAGGGCTCTGGGGCCAACGTCCTGACTTTC.

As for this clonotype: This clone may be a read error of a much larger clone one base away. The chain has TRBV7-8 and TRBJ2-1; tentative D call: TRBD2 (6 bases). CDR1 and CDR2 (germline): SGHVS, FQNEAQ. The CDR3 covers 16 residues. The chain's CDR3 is CASSRNSGYSYNELFF. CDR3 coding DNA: TGTGCCAGCAGCCGCAATAGCGGTTACTCCTACAATGAGCTGTTCTTC.

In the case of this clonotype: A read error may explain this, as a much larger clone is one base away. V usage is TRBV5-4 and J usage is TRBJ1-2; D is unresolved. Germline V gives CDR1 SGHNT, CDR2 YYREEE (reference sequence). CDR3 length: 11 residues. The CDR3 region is CASSLGVSDAF. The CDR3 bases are TGTGCCAGCAGCTTGGGGGTCAGCGACGCCTTC.

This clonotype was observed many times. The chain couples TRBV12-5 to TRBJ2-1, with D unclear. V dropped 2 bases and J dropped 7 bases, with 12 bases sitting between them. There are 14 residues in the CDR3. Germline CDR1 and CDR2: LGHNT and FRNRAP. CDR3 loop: CASGLIPIGNEQFF. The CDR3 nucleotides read TGTGCTAGTGGTTTGATCCCCATTGGAAATGAGCAGTTCTTC.

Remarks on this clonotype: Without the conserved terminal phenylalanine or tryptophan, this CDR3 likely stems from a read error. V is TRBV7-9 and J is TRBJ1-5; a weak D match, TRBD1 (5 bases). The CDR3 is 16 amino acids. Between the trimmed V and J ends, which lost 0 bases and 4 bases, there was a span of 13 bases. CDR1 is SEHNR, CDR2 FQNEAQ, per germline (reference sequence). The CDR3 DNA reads TGTGCCAGCAGCTTAGCAAGGGGAGGAAGTAATCAGCCCCAGCATTAT. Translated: CASSLARGGSNQPQHY.

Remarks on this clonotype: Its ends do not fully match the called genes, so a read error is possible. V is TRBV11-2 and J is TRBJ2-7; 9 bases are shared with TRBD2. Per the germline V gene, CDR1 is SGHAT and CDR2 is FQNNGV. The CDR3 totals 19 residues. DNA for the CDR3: TGTGTCAGCAACTCAGATTTTCTAGCGGGACAAAAATGGGGCGTCGAGCAGTACTTC. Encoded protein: CVSNSDFLAGQKWGVEQYF.

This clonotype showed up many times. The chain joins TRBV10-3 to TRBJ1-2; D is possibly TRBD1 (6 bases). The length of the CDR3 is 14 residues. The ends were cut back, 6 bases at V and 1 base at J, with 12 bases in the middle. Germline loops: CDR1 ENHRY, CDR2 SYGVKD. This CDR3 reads CAISPGQLNYGYTF. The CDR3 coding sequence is TGTGCCATCAGCCCAGGACAGCTTAACTATGGCTACACCTTC.

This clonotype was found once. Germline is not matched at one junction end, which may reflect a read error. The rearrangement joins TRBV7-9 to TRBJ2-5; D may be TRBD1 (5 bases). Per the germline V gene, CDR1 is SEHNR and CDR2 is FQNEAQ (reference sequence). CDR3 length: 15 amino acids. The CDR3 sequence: CASSPTLGREESQYF. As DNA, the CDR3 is TGTGCCAGCAGCCCCACGTTGGGCAGGGAAGAGAGCCAGTATTTC. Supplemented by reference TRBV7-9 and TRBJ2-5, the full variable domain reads DTGVSQNPRHKITKRGQNVTFRCDPISEHNRLYWYRQTLGQGPEFLTYFQNEAQLEKSRLLSDRFSAERPKGSFSTLEIQRTEQGDSAMYLCASSPTLGREESQYFGPGTRLLVL.

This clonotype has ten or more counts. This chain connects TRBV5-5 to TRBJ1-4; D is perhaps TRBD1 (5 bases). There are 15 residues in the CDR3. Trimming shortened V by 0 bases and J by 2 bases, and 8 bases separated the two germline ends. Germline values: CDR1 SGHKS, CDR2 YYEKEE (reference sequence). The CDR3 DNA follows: TGTGCCAGCAGCTTGGGGGACGTCACTAATGAAAAACTGTTTTTT. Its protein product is CASSLGDVTNEKLFF.

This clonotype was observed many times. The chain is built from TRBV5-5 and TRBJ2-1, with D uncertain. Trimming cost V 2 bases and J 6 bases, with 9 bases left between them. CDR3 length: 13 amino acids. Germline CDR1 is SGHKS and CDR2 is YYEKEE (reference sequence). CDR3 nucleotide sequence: TGTGCCAGCAGCTTCGGTCCAAGCAATGAGCAGTTCTTC. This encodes CASSFGPSNEQFF.

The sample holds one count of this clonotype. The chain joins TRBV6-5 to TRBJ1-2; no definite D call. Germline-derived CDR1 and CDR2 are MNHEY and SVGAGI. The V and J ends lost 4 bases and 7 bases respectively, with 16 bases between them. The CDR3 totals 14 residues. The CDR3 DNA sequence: TGTGCCAGCAGTTTAGTACAGAGGTCGGTTGGCTACACCTTC. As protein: CASSLVQRSVGYTF.

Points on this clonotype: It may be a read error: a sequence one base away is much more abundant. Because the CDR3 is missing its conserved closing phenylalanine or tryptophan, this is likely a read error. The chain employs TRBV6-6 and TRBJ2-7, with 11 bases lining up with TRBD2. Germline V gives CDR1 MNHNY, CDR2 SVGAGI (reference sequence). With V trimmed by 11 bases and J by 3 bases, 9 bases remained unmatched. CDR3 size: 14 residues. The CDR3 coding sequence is TGTGCCGGCACTCCTCTAGCGGGGGGCTACGAGCAGTACTTA. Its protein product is CAGTPLAGGYEQYL.

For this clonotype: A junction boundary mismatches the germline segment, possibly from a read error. The CDR3 bases are TGTGCCAGCAACTTCGGACAGATTGGAAACACCATATATTTC. Its translation: CASNFGQIGNTIYF. This rearrangement joins TRBV11-3 to TRBJ1-3; D possibly corresponds to TRBD1 (6 bases). The CDR3 contains 14 residues. Germline V CDR1 and CDR2: SGHNT, YENEEA.

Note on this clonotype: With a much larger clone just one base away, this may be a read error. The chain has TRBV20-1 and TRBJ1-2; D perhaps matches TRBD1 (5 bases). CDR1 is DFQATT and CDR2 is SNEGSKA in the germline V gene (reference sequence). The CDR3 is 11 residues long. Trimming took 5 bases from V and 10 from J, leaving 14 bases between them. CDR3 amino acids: CSASKTEHYTF. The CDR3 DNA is TGCAGTGCTTCAAAGACAGAGCACTACACCTTC.

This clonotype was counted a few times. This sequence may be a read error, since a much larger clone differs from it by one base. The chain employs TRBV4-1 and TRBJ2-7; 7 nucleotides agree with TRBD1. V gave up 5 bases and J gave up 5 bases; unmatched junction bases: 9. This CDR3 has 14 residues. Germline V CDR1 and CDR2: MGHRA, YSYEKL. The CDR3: CASSTAGGSHEQYF. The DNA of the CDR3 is TGCGCCAGCAGCACCGCAGGGGGTTCCCACGAGCAGTACTTC.